These 14 T cell receptor beta chains were sequenced from one sample in a study of lymphopenia after photon versus proton radiotherapy. Only in-frame clones appear in the TCRdb table, and some are missing; sequencing was by immunoSEQ multiplex PCR. Of tens of thousands of clones in the sample, about 84% were seen once. Here the sequenced sample was peripheral blood, taken from a patient treated with proton-based radiotherapy. Source of these receptors: a woman aged 70-85 years with pancreatic cancer.

This clone was recorded a few times. This chain uses TRBV2 with TRBJ2-1, with 9 bases that match TRBD1. V trimming: 3 bases; J trimming: 2 bases; junction bases outside the gene matches: 8. The CDR3 is 17 amino acids. Germline values: CDR1 SNHLY, CDR2 FYNNEI. The DNA for the CDR3 is TGTGCCAGCAGTGAGGCGGCCGGGACAGGGACCTACAATGAGCAGTTCTTC. This codes for CASSEAAGTGTYNEQFF.

J is TRBJ1-3 and V is TRBV28; maybe TRBD1 (5 bases). The CDR3 extends over 14 amino acids. CDR1 is MDHEN, CDR2 SYDVKM, per germline. V was cut by 8 bases and J by 0 bases, with 11 bases left in between. The CDR3 loop reads CASGGTISGNTIYF. The DNA for the CDR3 is TGTGCCAGCGGGGGGACTATCTCTGGAAACACCATATATTTT.

V gene TRBV4-2 combines with J gene TRBJ1-1; D gene uncertain. Trimming removed 10 bases at V and 1 base at J, with 13 bases between. This CDR3 contains 13 residues. The germline V gene has CDR1 LGHNA and CDR2 YNFKEQ. The CDR3 bases are TGTGCCACCAGGAGGACGGCGAACACTGAAGCTTTCTTT. Its translation is CATRRTANTEAFF.

The V call is TRBV5-6, the J call TRBJ2-3, with D unclear. The ends were cut back, 7 bases at V and 5 bases at J, with 8 bases in the middle. CDR3 length equals 11 residues. The V gene's germline CDR1 is SGHDT and CDR2 YYEEEE. The CDR3 is CASHRLDTQYF. In DNA, the CDR3 is TGTGCCAGCCATCGGCTAGATACGCAGTATTTT.

Details on this clone: One end of the junction is discordant with germline, which a read error may explain. The chain combines TRBV6-5 with TRBJ2-5, with 9 bases that match TRBD2. Germline CDR1 reads MNHEY; CDR2 reads SVGAGI. The length of the CDR3 is 14 residues. CDR3 residues: CACSLGTSKETQYF. CDR3 nucleotides: TGTGCCTGCAGCCTTGGGACTAGCAAAGAGACCCAGTACTTC.

The V and J genes are TRBV27 and TRBJ2-7, with D possibly TRBD1 on 6 matching bases. V lost 3 bases, J lost 6 bases, and 21 bases lay in between. This CDR3 has 16 residues. Germline-derived CDR1 and CDR2 are MNHEY and SMNVEV (reference sequence). Here the CDR3 reads CASSFTLTGTNFEQYF. The CDR3 nucleotides read TGTGCCAGCAGTTTCACACTGACAGGAACGAACTTCGAGCAGTACTTC.

The chain combines TRBV29-1 with TRBJ2-7; TRBD1 agrees at 9 bases. J gave up 2 bases and V 3 bases, and 2 bases lay outside the gene matches. Germline V gene data show CDR1 as SQVTM and CDR2 as ANQGSEA. There are 13 residues in the CDR3. This CDR3 reads CSVDGTGTYEQYF. The CDR3 DNA follows: TGCAGCGTTGATGGGACAGGGACCTACGAGCAGTACTTC.

The CDR3 loop reads CASSLIQGVFSYEQYF. CDR3 bases: TGTGCCAGCAGCTTGATTCAGGGAGTATTCTCCTACGAGCAGTACTTC. The V gene is TRBV5-5, the J gene TRBJ2-7; tentatively, D is TRBD1 or TRBD2 (5 bases each). This CDR3 spans 16 amino acids. In germline, CDR1 is SGHKS, CDR2 YYEKEE (reference sequence). Trimming shortened V by 1 base and J by 0 bases, and 14 bases separated the two germline ends.

The genes are TRBV6-6 and TRBJ1-2, with D uncertain. The CDR3 runs to 13 residues. CDR1 and CDR2 (germline): MNHNY, SVGAGI (reference sequence). The V gene lost 0 bases and the J gene lost 7 bases, with 9 bases spanning the gap. The CDR3 coding sequence is TGTGCCAGCAGTTACTCCTCGGGTGGTGGCTACACCTTC. Protein product: CASSYSSGGGYTF.

The genes are TRBV27 and TRBJ1-2; D gene uncertain. Germline CDR1 and CDR2: MNHEY and SMNVEV (reference sequence). The CDR3 has 14 amino acids. Trimming pared 3 bases from V and 8 bases from J, leaving 16 bases between. CDR3: CASSFGPSPKGYTF. CDR3 DNA: TGTGCCAGCAGTTTCGGACCCTCCCCCAAGGGCTACACCTTC.

The chain links TRBV27 to TRBJ2-7, with 10 nucleotides matching TRBD2. Germline V lookup: CDR1 MNHEY, CDR2 SMNVEV (reference sequence). V shed 0 bases, J shed 0 bases, and the junction held 5 bases outside the gene matches. This CDR3 is built from 17 residues. The CDR3 sequence is CASSLSSGRQSSYEQYF. CDR3 DNA: TGTGCCAGCAGTTTATCTAGCGGGAGGCAGAGCTCCTACGAGCAGTACTTC.

This clone was detected once. The rearrangement uses TRBV7-2 and TRBJ1-1; the D gene is possibly TRBD1 (6 bases). Trimming pared 5 bases from V and 1 base from J, leaving 8 bases between. The CDR3 sequence is 13 residues long. Germline assignment: CDR1 SGHTA and CDR2 FQGNSA. The CDR3 region is CASSPQGNTEAFF. Here the CDR3 DNA reads TGTGCCAGCAGCCCACAGGGGAACACTGAAGCTTTCTTT.

The chain has TRBV30 and TRBJ1-5; TRBD1 is a possible D gene (5 bases). Looked up from germline, CDR1 is GTSNPN and CDR2 is SVGIG (reference sequence). Trimming stripped 5 bases from V and 10 bases from J, with 18 bases between. This CDR3 is built from 13 residues. The CDR3 sequence is CAWGVRAIGPQHF. The DNA for the CDR3 is TGTGCCTGGGGCGTCAGGGCGATAGGACCCCAGCATTTT. Complete variable domain (other parts from reference TRBV30 and TRBJ1-5): SQTIHQWPATLVQPVGSPLSLECTVEGTSNPNLYWYRQAAGRGLQLLFYSVGIGQISSEVPQNLSASRPQDRQFILSSKKLLLSDSGFYLCAWGVRAIGPQHFGDGTRLSIL.

The V and J genes are TRBV21-1 and TRBJ2-5; no DNA check was done on the table's D call, TRBD2. TRBV21-1 constitutes a pseudogene. This CDR3 has 15 residues. DNA for the CDR3: TGTGCCAGCAGCGAAAAAACGGGAATTCAAGAGACCCAGTACTTC. Its protein product is CASSEKTGIQETQYF.